These 8 T cell receptor beta chains originate from one sample sequenced in a study of OX40 agonist ivuxolimab in advanced cancers. Measured with immunoSEQ multiplex PCR; TCRdb has only the in-frame clones, and not every one. The sample records some 76,000 clones, about 93% being singletons. Material: CD4+ or CD8+ T cells sorted from blood, obtained in a trial of the OX40 agonist ivuxolimab. The origin of the receptors is an adult with an advanced solid tumor such as melanoma, head and neck, liver or kidney cancer.

This chain connects TRBV14 to TRBJ1-2, with a possible D match to TRBD1 (5 bases). The CDR3 sequence is 13 residues long. V gave up 1 base and J gave up 2 bases, with 5 bases separating them. CDR1 and CDR2 from the germline V gene are SGHDN and FVKESK. CDR3 sequence reads: CASSQAGNYGYTF. In DNA, the CDR3 is TGTGCCAGCAGCCAAGCAGGGAACTATGGCTACACCTTC.

This chain links TRBV27 with TRBJ1-2, with no clear D. Trimming cost V 0 bases and J 8 bases, with 10 bases left between them. The germline V gene has CDR1 MNHEY and CDR2 SMNVEV (reference sequence). The CDR3 length is 13 residues. The DNA of the CDR3 is TGTGCCAGCAGTTTATCGAGGACGGGAGGCTACACCTTC. Its translation: CASSLSRTGGYTF.

The chain uses TRBV27 and TRBJ2-7; D is uncertain. CDR3 size: 13 residues. Trimming left V 4 bases short and J 7 bases short, with 14 bases between. Germline values: CDR1 MNHEY, CDR2 SMNVEV (reference sequence). The CDR3 DNA follows: TGTGCCAGCAGTTCGGTGGACCTACGGGAGCAGTACTTC. Translated, it gives CASSSVDLREQYF.

The V call is TRBV29-1, the J call TRBJ2-1; 8 nucleotides align to TRBD1. The V gene's germline CDR1 is SQVTM and CDR2 ANQGSEA. The CDR3 length is 15 residues. The V gene end was trimmed by 5 bases and the J gene end by 6 bases; junction bases not matched to a gene: 12. The CDR3 loop is CSVPPQGGRSNEQFF. CDR3 DNA: TGCAGCGTTCCCCCACAGGGGGGAAGGAGCAATGAGCAGTTCTTC.

The genes are TRBV5-1 and TRBJ2-5; 7 bases fit TRBD1. CDR3 length equals 15 residues. The junction had 7 bases not matched to a gene; V was cut back by 4 bases and J by 1 base. Germline values: CDR1 SGHRS, CDR2 YFSETQ. This chain's CDR3 is CASSTGTDPQETQYF. The CDR3 nucleotides are TGCGCCAGCAGCACGGGGACAGACCCCCAAGAGACCCAGTACTTC. Using reference TRBV5-1 and TRBJ2-5 for the parts outside the CDR3, the full variable domain is KAGVTQTPRYLIKTRGQQVTLSCSPISGHRSVSWYQQTPGQGLQFLFEYFSETQRNKGNFPGRFSGRQFSNSRSEMNVSTLELGDSALYLCASSTGTDPQETQYFGPGTRLLVL.

The chain employs TRBV27 and TRBJ2-3, with a tentative D call TRBD2 (6 bases). Trimming shortened V by 2 bases and J by 4 bases, and 7 bases separated the two germline ends. CDR3 length: 13 residues. The V gene's germline CDR1 is MNHEY and CDR2 SMNVEV (reference sequence). CDR3 amino acids: CASSLRGSDTQYF. The CDR3 DNA is TGTGCCAGCAGTTTACGGGGGTCAGATACGCAGTATTTT.

The CDR3 sequence is CASKLTYEQYF. DNA for the CDR3: TGTGCCAGCAAGCTTACCTACGAGCAGTACTTC. The chain recombines TRBV2 with TRBJ2-7; D unclear. Germline assignment: CDR1 SNHLY and CDR2 FYNNEI. Trimming removed 7 bases from V and 2 bases from J, with 6 bases in between. This CDR3 is built from 11 residues.

CDR3 bases: TGTGCCAGCAGCGGTACTAGCGGGAGGGCCAGGAGGTTAACAGATACGCAGTATTTT. The encoded protein is CASSGTSGRARRLTDTQYF. J is TRBJ2-3 and V is TRBV5-6; 13 bases fit TRBD2. Losses at the gene ends were 4 bases for V and 3 bases for J; bases not matched to a gene: 14. There are 19 residues in the CDR3. Germline values: CDR1 SGHDT, CDR2 YYEEEE. The whole variable domain, remainder taken from reference TRBV5-6 and TRBJ2-3, is DAGVTQSPTHLIKTRGQQVTLRCSPKSGHDTVSWYQQALGQGPQFIFQYYEEEERQRGNFPDRFSGHQFPNYSSELNVNALLLGDSALYLCASSGTSGRARRLTDTQYFGPGTRLTVL.